Following are 22 T cell receptor beta chains from one sample sequenced in a study of OX40 agonist ivuxolimab in advanced cancers. The method was immunoSEQ multiplex PCR; TCRdb's version includes in-frame clones alone and lacks a portion of them. Here the sample spans tens of thousands of clones, approximately 86% being singletons. Sequenced material: CD4+ or CD8+ T cells sorted from blood, taken in a trial of the OX40 agonist ivuxolimab. The receptors shown here come from an adult with an advanced solid tumor such as melanoma, head and neck, liver or kidney cancer.

This clone was seen just once. This rearrangement joins TRBV5-4 to TRBJ2-6; possible D gene TRBD1, 5 bases. Trimming pared 10 bases from V and 0 bases from J, leaving 11 bases between. Per the germline V gene, CDR1 is SGHNT and CDR2 is YYREEE (reference sequence). This CDR3 has 14 amino acids. CDR3 protein: CAGRQFSGANVLTF. The CDR3 region has the DNA TGTGCCGGTCGACAGTTCTCTGGGGCCAACGTCCTGACTTTC.

This clone turned up a few times. The gene calls are TRBV7-9 and TRBJ1-6, with D tentatively TRBD1 (5 bases). CDR3 size: 15 residues. Germline assignment: CDR1 SEHNR and CDR2 FQNEAQ (reference sequence). Trimming pared 3 bases from V and 6 bases from J, leaving 12 bases between. The CDR3 region has the DNA TGTGCCAGCAGCTTTTCTCAGGGAGGTAATTCACCCCTCCACTTT. It codes for CASSFSQGGNSPLHF.

This clone came up a few times. The chain links TRBV14 to TRBJ1-2, with 8 positions matching TRBD1. Germline V gene data show CDR1 as SGHDN and CDR2 as FVKESK. Unmatched junction bases numbered 10, after V lost 1 base and J lost 6 bases. This CDR3 is built from 16 residues. The CDR3 DNA is TGTGCCAGCAGCCAAGTCTGGACAGGGCGACTTAATGGCTACACCTTC. It translates to CASSQVWTGRLNGYTF.

The chain links TRBV7-8 to TRBJ2-5, with D possibly matching TRBD1 (5 bases). This CDR3 has 16 amino acids. V was clipped by 1 base and J by 0 bases, with 12 bases between them. From germline, CDR1 is SGHVS and CDR2 FQNEAQ. CDR3 region: CASSLVQAQYQETQYF. As DNA, the CDR3 is TGTGCCAGCAGCTTAGTACAGGCTCAGTACCAAGAGACCCAGTACTTC.

This clone was recorded only once. The genes are TRBV14 and TRBJ1-2; a weak D match, TRBD1 (5 bases). The CDR3 loop spans 15 amino acids. Trimming left V 6 bases short and J 4 bases short, with 18 bases between. Germline V gives CDR1 SGHDN, CDR2 FVKESK. CDR3 residues: CASSYLRGLLYGYTF. The CDR3 DNA is TGTGCCAGCAGTTATCTGAGGGGTTTACTCTATGGCTACACCTTC.

The chain is built from TRBV6-5 and TRBJ2-3; no definite D call. CDR3 length equals 14 residues. Germline V CDR1 and CDR2: MNHEY, SVGAGI. V was pared by 6 bases and J by 2 bases, with 12 bases between. Written as DNA, the CDR3 is TGTGCCAGCAGCGTAGTTTATCCCACAGATACGCAGTATTTT. It is translated as CASSVVYPTDTQYF.

This chain joins TRBV7-8 and TRBJ1-4; D unresolved. Trimming cost V 7 bases and J 5 bases, with 14 bases left between them. Germline V lookup: CDR1 SGHVS, CDR2 FQNEAQ. The CDR3 runs 14 residues. The CDR3 DNA reads as TGTGCCAGCACTAACAACCCGACGAATGAAAAACTGTTTTTT. Translation gives CASTNNPTNEKLFF.

This chain links TRBV28 with TRBJ2-5, with 13 bases fitting TRBD2. The J call may be wrong; the DNA end is better matched by TRBJ2-7. This CDR3 comprises 16 residues. Germline V gene lookup returns CDR1 MDHEN and CDR2 SYDVKM. In DNA, the CDR3 is TGTGCCAGCAGTCCAGGACTAGCGGGAGTCTTCTACGAGCAGTACTTC. Translated: CASSPGLAGVFYEQYF.

The chain links TRBV7-9 to TRBJ2-1; 7 bases match TRBD1. Germline V gene data show CDR1 as SEHNR and CDR2 as FQNEAQ (reference sequence). The CDR3 is 17 residues long. V lost 5 bases to trimming and J lost 1 base; unmatched junction nucleotides: 11. CDR3 amino acids: CASSTRDSSPSYNEQFF. The CDR3 nucleotides read TGTGCCAGCAGCACCCGGGACAGCTCCCCGTCCTACAATGAGCAGTTCTTC. The variable domain in full, completed from reference TRBV7-9 and TRBJ2-1, reads DTGVSQNPRHKITKRGQNVTFRCDPISEHNRLYWYRQTLGQGPEFLTYFQNEAQLEKSRLLSDRFSAERPKGSFSTLEIQRTEQGDSAMYLCASSTRDSSPSYNEQFFGPGTRLTVL.

V usage is TRBV2 and J usage is TRBJ1-1; possibly TRBD1 for D (5 bases). This CDR3 spans 15 amino acids. Trimming took off 6 bases at V and 3 bases at J, with 17 bases between the two ends. Germline CDR1 reads SNHLY; CDR2 reads FYNNEI. DNA for the CDR3: TGTGCCAGCAGGGCCGGGGACGGGTTCGACACTGAAGCTTTCTTT. It translates to CASRAGDGFDTEAFF.

J is TRBJ2-7 and V is TRBV4-3; D may correspond to TRBD1 or TRBD2 (6 bases each). Germline-derived CDR1 and CDR2 are LGHNA and YSLEER. This CDR3 has 16 amino acids. Trimming took off 0 bases at V and 4 bases at J, with 16 bases between the two ends. CDR3 sequence (DNA): TGCGCCAGCAGCCAAGATCAACCGGGGGCCCTGTACGAGCAGTACTTC. Protein sequence: CASSQDQPGALYEQYF.

V is TRBV6-6 and J is TRBJ2-7; 9 bases match TRBD2. Germline-derived CDR1 and CDR2 are MNHNY and SVGAGI (reference sequence). This CDR3 comprises 16 residues. J was trimmed by 2 bases and V by 4 bases; bases with no gene match: 9. CDR3 region: CASSWLSGRTAYEQYF. CDR3 nucleotides: TGTGCCAGCAGTTGGCTTAGCGGGAGAACTGCCTACGAGCAGTACTTC.

J is TRBJ2-7 and V is TRBV19, with TRBD2 identical over 7 bases. The ends lost 1 base at V and 4 bases at J; junction bases unmatched: 13. Germline CDR1 LNHDA, CDR2 SQIVND (reference sequence). This CDR3 spans 17 amino acids. The CDR3 DNA reads TGTGCCAGTAGTATAGCGGCGGGGGAGAACGGTTGGTACGAGCAGTACTTC. This encodes CASSIAAGENGWYEQYF.

The genes are TRBV7-9 and TRBJ2-2; D uncertain. The germline V and J ends were trimmed by 6 bases and 4 bases, with 9 bases remaining between them. CDR1 and CDR2 from the germline V gene are SEHNR and FQNEAQ (reference sequence). The CDR3 extends over 13 amino acids. For the CDR3, the DNA is TGTGCCAGCAGACGTCGTAGCACCGGGGAGCTGTTTTTT. Translating gives CASRRRSTGELFF.

The DNA for the CDR3 is TGTGCCAGCGGGACAGGGGGCACCGGGGAGCTGTTTTTT. Translating it yields CASGTGGTGELFF. The chain carries TRBV7-9 and TRBJ2-2, with 11 bases fitting TRBD1. V was clipped by 8 bases and J by 4 bases; unmatched bases: 0. CDR1 and CDR2 from the germline V gene are SEHNR and FQNEAQ (reference sequence). The CDR3 consists of 13 residues.

The chain links TRBV19 to TRBJ2-7; the D gene is possibly TRBD2 (6 bases). This CDR3 has 15 residues. Between the trimmed V and J ends, which lost 4 bases and 6 bases, there was a span of 19 bases. Germline CDR1 and CDR2: LNHDA and SQIVND (reference sequence). The CDR3 sequence: CASSSPSSGWGEQYF. Written as DNA, the CDR3 is TGTGCCAGTAGTAGCCCGAGTAGCGGTTGGGGCGAGCAGTACTTC.

By frequency in the sample, this clone is medium-sized. The CDR3 coding sequence is TGTGCCATCGCCACACAGGGATCCCCTGGAAACACCATATATTTT. Its translation is CAIATQGSPGNTIYF. The chain combines TRBV6-5 with TRBJ1-3; TRBD1 is a possible D gene (6 bases). The V gene's germline CDR1 is MNHEY and CDR2 SVGAGI. Trimming shortened V by 10 bases and J by 2 bases, and 18 bases separated the two germline ends. The CDR3 length is 15 residues.

The J gene is TRBJ1-2, the V gene TRBV2, with 8 bases that match TRBD1. V gave up 8 bases and J gave up 6 bases; unmatched junction bases: 2. Per germline, CDR1 SNHLY and CDR2 FYNNEI. The CDR3 is made up of 11 amino acids. The CDR3 here is CASRTGNGYTF. The CDR3 bases are TGTGCCAGCCGGACAGGGAATGGCTACACCTTC.

This clone was detected only once. The J gene is TRBJ2-5, the V gene TRBV6-5; 9 bases are shared with TRBD1. This CDR3 is 15 amino acids long. The ends lost 11 bases at V and 6 bases at J; junction bases unmatched: 16. Germline CDR1 MNHEY, CDR2 SVGAGI. CDR3 amino acids: CAAPMARQGGKTQYF. CDR3 DNA sequence: TGTGCCGCTCCGATGGCGAGACAGGGGGGGAAGACCCAGTACTTC.

The chain employs TRBV4-3 and TRBJ1-6, with D perhaps TRBD1 (6 bases). The germline V and J ends were trimmed by 0 bases and 13 bases, with 16 bases remaining between them. The germline CDR1 and CDR2 sequences are LGHNA and YSLEER. The CDR3 extends over 15 amino acids. CDR3 in amino acids: CASSQENSGAIPLHF. In DNA form, the CDR3 reads TGCGCCAGCAGCCAAGAGAACTCAGGGGCAATCCCCCTCCACTTT.

The J gene is TRBJ2-1, the V gene TRBV7-9, with 11 bases lining up with TRBD2. CDR1 SEHNR and CDR2 FQNEAQ come from the germline V gene (reference sequence). The CDR3 covers 16 residues. V lost 4 bases, J lost 3 bases, and 5 bases stayed unmatched. CDR3 bases: TGTGCCAGCAGCTCGTCCGGGACTAGCGGCTACAATGAGCAGTTCTTC. Its protein is CASSSSGTSGYNEQFF.

CDR3 loop: CASSFTGATGELFF. CDR3 DNA: TGCGCCAGCAGCTTCACGGGTGCCACCGGGGAGCTGTTTTTT. This sequence joins TRBV5-1 and TRBJ2-2; no definite D call. Germline V gives CDR1 SGHRS, CDR2 YFSETQ. The V end lost 2 bases, the J end lost 4 bases, and 9 bases lay between the germline ends. This CDR3 has 14 amino acids.